The 8 T cell receptor beta chains listed next were all sequenced from one sample in a study of Ad26.COV2.S vaccination and SARS-CoV-2 variants. Some clones are missing from TCRdb's copy, which holds only in-frame ones; the method was immunoSEQ multiplex PCR. The data show about 410,000 clones, with about nine tenths seen just once and around 2% held by the top ten. Treatment in this sample: approximately 18 received Ad26.COV2.S at low or high dose, single or two shots; 5 received placebo; per-sample allocation not given. The investigators took samples on day 63 after the first vaccine or placebo injection. Sequences were derived from peripheral blood, sampled in a trial of Ad26.COV2.S vaccine versus placebo. Receptor source: a person aged 18-65 years who received the Ad26.COV2.S COVID-19 vaccine or a placebo.

The chain employs TRBV6-1 and TRBJ2-2; D is unclear. The CDR3 runs to 16 residues. The germline V gene encodes CDR1 MNHNS and CDR2 SASEGT. Between the trimmed V and J ends, which lost 4 bases and 1 base, there was a span of 13 bases. The CDR3 DNA reads TGTGCCAGCAGTGCCTCCCCCTCAGTGAACACCGGGGAGCTGTTTTTT. Translation gives CASSASPSVNTGELFF.

This chain joins TRBV10-3 and TRBJ2-1, with a tentative D call TRBD2 (6 bases). This CDR3 comprises 13 residues. The V and J ends lost 4 bases and 5 bases respectively, with 9 bases between them. Germline CDR1 is ENHRY and CDR2 is SYGVKD. The CDR3 DNA reads TGTGCCATCAGTGTCCGACTAGACAATGAGCAGTTCTTC. Amino acids: CAISVRLDNEQFF.

The chain has TRBV11-3 and TRBJ2-7; TRBD2 matches at 13 bases. The V segment lost 3 bases and the J segment 5 bases; nucleotides outside the gene matches: 1. Germline CDR1 and CDR2: SGHNT and YENEEA. The CDR3 is 14 amino acids. The CDR3, as DNA: TGTGCCAGCAGCTTTACTAGCGGGAGGGACGAGCAGTACTTC. It specifies CASSFTSGRDEQYF.

This chain connects TRBV9 to TRBJ2-3; D is unclear. CDR1 and CDR2 (germline): SGDLS, YYNGEE. The V end was cut by 0 bases, the J end by 5 bases, with 10 bases between. The CDR3 extends over 14 amino acids. The CDR3 region has the DNA TGTGCCAGCAGCGTAGGTGCCCCCAGAGATACGCAGTATTTT. Translated, it gives CASSVGAPRDTQYF. The complete variable domain, with remaining parts taken from reference TRBV9 and TRBJ2-3, reads DSGVTQTPKHLITATGQRVTLRCSPRSGDLSVYWYQQSLDQGLQFLIQYYNGEERAKGNILERFSAQQFPDLHSELNLSSLELGDSALYFCASSVGAPRDTQYFGPGTRLTVL.

This clone was counted ten times or more. V and J are TRBV6-1 and TRBJ2-7, with 7 positions matching TRBD2. V was pared by 1 base and J by 1 base, with 4 bases of the junction left unmatched. CDR1 and CDR2 from the germline V gene are MNHNS and SASEGT. The CDR3 contains 15 residues. CDR3 DNA: TGTGCCAGCAGTGAAGAGGTGGGAGGGTCCTACGAGCAGTACTTC. Amino acids: CASSEEVGGSYEQYF.

This sequence joins TRBV7-5 and TRBJ2-1; TRBD2 is the table's D call and was not checked against the DNA. TRBV7-5 represents a pseudogene. The CDR3 is 16 amino acids. CDR3 in amino acids: CARSLGGTSRKNEQFF. The CDR3 nucleotides are TGTGCCAGAAGCTTAGGCGGGACTAGCCGTAAAAATGAGCAGTTCTTC.

The chain has TRBV28 and TRBJ2-7, with TRBD1 matching over 7 bases. The CDR3 is 13 amino acids. Trimming took 6 bases from V and 4 from J; bases not matched to a gene: 6. Germline V gene data show CDR1 as MDHEN and CDR2 as SYDVKM. The CDR3 sequence: CASRLGTVYEQYF. CDR3 DNA: TGTGCCAGCAGACTTGGGACAGTATACGAGCAGTACTTC.

The V gene is TRBV25-1, the J gene TRBJ2-7; 8 bases align to TRBD2. V trimming: 2 bases; J trimming: 2 bases; junction bases outside the gene matches: 8. CDR1 and CDR2 (germline): MGHDK, SYGVNS. The CDR3 is 16 residues long. For the CDR3, the DNA is TGTGCCAGCAGTGAACCCAGCGGGAGCTTCGCCTACGAGCAGTACTTC. Protein sequence: CASSEPSGSFAYEQYF.